This T cell receptor beta chain derives from a study of identical twins. Using its own MiXCR run on the 5' RACE reads, TCRdb lists one record per CDR3 protein. The sample has 1.5 million or so distinct CDR3 sequences; 32% are singletons. The CDR3 is 17 residues long. The V and J ends lost 2 bases and 3 bases, in that order; junction bases with no gene match: 4. Germline V gene lookup returns CDR1 MNHEY and CDR2 SVGEGT. Sequencing input: cord blood. This clonotype was obtained from a newborn girl in good health. The chain couples TRBV6-2 or TRBV6-3 to TRBJ2-2, with 12 bases lining up with TRBD2. The CDR3 protein is CASSYLAGGLYTGELFF. For the CDR3, the DNA is TGTGCCAGCAGTTACCTAGCGGGGGGGCTCTACACCGGGGAGCTGTTTTTT.